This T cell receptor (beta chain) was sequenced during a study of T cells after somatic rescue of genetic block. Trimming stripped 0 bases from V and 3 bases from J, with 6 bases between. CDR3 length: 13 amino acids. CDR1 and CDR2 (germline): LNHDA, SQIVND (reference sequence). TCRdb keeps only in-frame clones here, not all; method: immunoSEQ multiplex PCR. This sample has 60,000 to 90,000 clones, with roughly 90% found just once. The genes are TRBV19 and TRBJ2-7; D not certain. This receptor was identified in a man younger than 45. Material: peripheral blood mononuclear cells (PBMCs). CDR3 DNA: TGTGCCAGTAGTATAGATGTCGGCTACGAGCAGTACTTC. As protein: CASSIDVGYEQYF. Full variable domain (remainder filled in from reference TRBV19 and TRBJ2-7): DGGITQSPKYLFRKEGQNVTLSCEQNLNHDAMYWYRQDPGQGLRLIYYSQIVNDFQKGDIAEGYSVSREKKESFPLTVTSAQKNPTAFYLCASSIDVGYEQYFGPGTRLTVT.